What follows describes a single T cell receptor (beta chain). No antigen is known for it. The data derive from a study of T-cell memory formation after mild COVID-19. Across the whole study: TCR clusters largely stayed donor specific. Study conclusions and caveats: Mainly CM and EM harbored the contracting CD4+ clones; mainly EMRA harbored the CD8+ ones. Clones that shrank (day 15 to 85) were balanced CD4/CD8, whereas later expanders leaned CD4+. In second-wave clones peaking day 37, SARS-CoV-2 specificity remained unconfirmed.

The CDR3 totals 12 residues. V lost 2 bases to trimming and J lost 9 bases; unmatched junction nucleotides: 4. CDR1 and CDR2 from the germline V gene are SQVTM and ANQGSEA. In TCRdb, the 5' RACE reads were re-called with MiXCR into one record per CDR3 protein. In the table there are fewer than 450,000 distinct CDR3 sequences, over 20% of which are singletons. Input material: PBMCs or a T cell subset sorted from them (not recorded which). The sequence was collected from an adult woman who had mild COVID-19 (a few samples of this study predate the infection). Cell type and time point are not known. The chain links TRBV29-1 to TRBJ2-1; 7 nucleotides align to TRBD1. The CDR3 sequence is CSVEPHRGEQFF. The DNA for the CDR3 is TGCAGCGTTGAACCACACAGGGGTGAGCAGTTCTTC.